The 26 T cell receptor beta chains presented below share a single source sample, sequenced in a study of technical replicates of blood from several donors. Sequencing was performed with immunoSEQ multiplex PCR; in TCRdb, only in-frame clones are kept and a portion is missing. The repertoire consists of 75,000 to 90,000 clones, with 95% occurring once and the leading ten covering 0.34%. The specimen sequenced was T cells isolated from PBMCs. The source is a human donor in good health.

The chain has TRBV7-6 and TRBJ2-1; 11 bases line up with TRBD2. The CDR3 runs to 15 residues. Germline CDR1 SGHVS, CDR2 FNYEAQ. V lost 5 bases and J lost 8; bases outside the gene matches: 8. CDR3 loop: CASSGTSGSGDEQFF. In DNA form, the CDR3 reads TGTGCCAGCAGCGGAACTAGCGGGAGTGGAGATGAGCAGTTCTTC.

The J gene is TRBJ2-7, the V gene TRBV19; the match to TRBD1 covers 8 bases. V dropped 1 base and J dropped 4; count of bases not matched to a gene: 6. The CDR3 contains 15 residues. Looked up from germline, CDR1 is LNHDA and CDR2 is SQIVND (reference sequence). For the CDR3, the DNA is TGTGCCAGTAGTATAGTTACAGGGGGTGGATACGAGCAGTACTTC. Its protein product is CASSIVTGGGYEQYF.

This chain links TRBV28 with TRBJ2-5, with 8 bases lining up with TRBD1. Germline V gene data show CDR1 as MDHEN and CDR2 as SYDVKM. The CDR3 loop spans 13 amino acids. Trimming removed 6 bases from V and 5 bases from J; junction bases left unmatched: 5. The CDR3 region has the DNA TGTGCCAGCAGACAGACAGGGGTGGAGACCCAGTACTTC. It is translated as CASRQTGVETQYF.

The chain employs TRBV2 and TRBJ2-3; a weak D match, TRBD1 (6 bases). Between the trimmed V and J ends, which lost 5 bases and 4 bases, there was a span of 22 bases. The CDR3 runs to 17 residues. Germline V gene sequence: CDR1 SNHLY, CDR2 FYNNEI. The CDR3 here is CASSYLPGQEGADTQYF. The CDR3 nucleotides are TGTGCCAGCAGTTACCTACCGGGACAAGAAGGGGCAGATACGCAGTATTTT.

V usage is TRBV7-3 and J usage is TRBJ2-3; weak D call: TRBD2 (6 bases). This CDR3 has 17 residues. V lost 5 bases and J 1 base, leaving 19 bases between the germline ends. The V gene's germline CDR1 is SGHTA and CDR2 FQGTGA. In DNA form, the CDR3 reads TGTGCCAGCAGCCCAACGCGCAATTGGGAGGGCACAGATACGCAGTATTTT. Its protein product is CASSPTRNWEGTDTQYF.

The V gene is TRBV10-3, the J gene TRBJ2-3; maybe TRBD1 (8 bases). Deletions cut 6 bases from V and 2 bases from J, with 15 bases between. CDR3 length equals 15 residues. Germline values: CDR1 ENHRY, CDR2 SYGVKD. The CDR3 coding sequence is TGTGCCATCAGCCGACAGGGGAGGGTCACAGATACGCAGTATTTT. Amino acid sequence: CAISRQGRVTDTQYF.

This clone was seen just once. The rearrangement links TRBV4-2 to TRBJ2-1; 7 bases match TRBD2. V shed 0 bases, J shed 3 bases, and the junction held 2 bases outside the gene matches. The CDR3 covers 15 residues. The germline V gene encodes CDR1 LGHNA and CDR2 YNFKEQ. The CDR3 sequence is CASSQEGGSYNEQFF. In DNA, the CDR3 is TGTGCCAGCAGCCAAGAAGGCGGGAGCTACAATGAGCAGTTCTTC.

The chain recombines TRBV6-6 with TRBJ2-7; no firm D call. The germline V gene has CDR1 MNHNY and CDR2 SVGAGI (reference sequence). CDR3 length equals 16 residues. Trimming pared 0 bases from V and 4 bases from J, leaving 16 bases between. The CDR3 bases are TGTGCCAGCAGTTACTCGGAGAGGAACGGATTATACGAGCAGTACTTC. Translated: CASSYSERNGLYEQYF.

The J gene is TRBJ2-5, the V gene TRBV7-6; D unclear. The CDR3 is 11 amino acids. Per the germline V gene, CDR1 is SGHVS and CDR2 is FNYEAQ. V was clipped by 7 bases and J by 0 bases, with 3 bases between them. The DNA of the CDR3 is TGTGCCAGCATAGACCAAGAGACCCAGTACTTC. Residues: CASIDQETQYF.

V usage is TRBV9 and J usage is TRBJ2-7; 9 nucleotides line up with TRBD2. Per germline, CDR1 SGDLS and CDR2 YYNGEE. V gave up 3 bases and J gave up 7 bases; unmatched junction bases: 14. The CDR3 consists of 16 residues. The CDR3 coding sequence is TGTGCCAGCAGCGAGGTTTGGCCTAGCGGGGTCGGAGAGCAGTACTTC. The encoded protein is CASSEVWPSGVGEQYF.

This rearrangement joins TRBV29-1 to TRBJ2-3; 12 nucleotides align to TRBD1. V was clipped by 1 base and J by 2 bases; unmatched bases: 4. Germline CDR1 SQVTM, CDR2 ANQGSEA. This CDR3 region has 16 residues. The CDR3, as DNA: TGCAGCGTTGAAGGTGGGACAGGGGGCCCCACAGATACGCAGTATTTT. As protein: CSVEGGTGGPTDTQYF.

The chain couples TRBV18 to TRBJ2-7; D might be TRBD1 (6 bases). There are 13 residues in the CDR3. V lost 5 bases and J lost 5, with 13 bases in between. Germline loops: CDR1 KGHSH, CDR2 LQKENI. CDR3 bases: TGTGCCAGCTCAACGTTCCAGGGGAACGAGCAGTACTTC. The encoded protein is CASSTFQGNEQYF. The complete variable domain, with remaining parts taken from reference TRBV18 and TRBJ2-7, reads NAGVMQNPRHLVRRRGQEARLRCSPMKGHSHVYWYRQLPEEGLKFMVYLQKENIIDESGMPKERFSAEFPKEGPSILRIQQVVRGDSAAYFCASSTFQGNEQYFGPGTRLTVT.

V usage is TRBV19 and J usage is TRBJ1-5, with unresolved D. The CDR3 consists of 17 residues. Trimming took off 4 bases at V and 7 bases at J, with 23 bases between the two ends. In germline, CDR1 is LNHDA, CDR2 SQIVND (reference sequence). The CDR3 DNA follows: TGTGCCAGTAGTACCCAAGTCTATTCGGGGAGAGAACAGCCCCAGCATTTT. This encodes CASSTQVYSGREQPQHF.

V usage is TRBV9 and J usage is TRBJ1-5; TRBD1 might be the D (5 bases). Germline V gene data show CDR1 as SGDLS and CDR2 as YYNGEE. This CDR3 comprises 15 residues. Deletions cut 2 bases from V and 0 bases from J, with 9 bases between. The CDR3 DNA reads as TGTGCCAGCAGCGTTCAGGGTGCTAGCAATCAGCCCCAGCATTTT. It codes for CASSVQGASNQPQHF.

V usage is TRBV28 and J usage is TRBJ2-1; D is unclear. CDR3 length: 14 residues. Germline V gene sequence: CDR1 MDHEN, CDR2 SYDVKM. V was cut by 5 bases and J by 4 bases, with 12 bases left in between. This CDR3 reads CASSPRKHYNEQFF. The CDR3 DNA is TGTGCCAGCAGTCCTAGAAAGCATTACAATGAGCAGTTCTTC.

CDR3 DNA: TGTGCCAGCAGTTACCGAACTAGCGGGAGGGGTAATGAGCAGTTCTTC. This translates into CASSYRTSGRGNEQFF. The J gene is TRBJ2-1, the V gene TRBV6-5; 13 nucleotides align to TRBD2. The CDR3 totals 16 residues. Trimming took 2 bases from V and 7 from J; bases not matched to a gene: 5. The germline CDR1 and CDR2 sequences are MNHEY and SVGAGI.

The genes are TRBV28 and TRBJ2-5; D gene ambiguous. CDR1 and CDR2 (germline): MDHEN, SYDVKM. The CDR3 has 14 residues. The germline V and J ends were trimmed by 6 bases and 2 bases, with 13 bases remaining between them. In DNA form, the CDR3 reads TGTGCCAGCAGGGGTAGCTCTTATCAAGAGACCCAGTACTTC. Translating it yields CASRGSSYQETQYF.

The chain uses TRBV7-6 and TRBJ2-7; 11 bases line up with TRBD1. The CDR3 has 14 amino acids. Germline lookup yields CDR1 SGHVS and CDR2 FNYEAQ. Unmatched junction bases numbered 3, after V lost 4 bases and J lost 4 bases. Here the CDR3 reads CASSSGTGGYEQYF. DNA of the CDR3: TGTGCCAGCAGCTCCGGGACAGGGGGATACGAGCAGTACTTC.

This clone showed up just once. This chain links TRBV4-3 with TRBJ2-7; 10 bases fit TRBD1. V shed 0 bases, J shed 3 bases, and the junction held 8 bases outside the gene matches. The CDR3 spans 17 residues. Germline lookup yields CDR1 LGHNA and CDR2 YSLEER. CDR3 residues: CASSQDLVRDRGYEQYF. The CDR3 DNA sequence: TGCGCCAGCAGCCAAGATTTGGTGCGGGACAGGGGCTACGAGCAGTACTTC.

This clone was counted only a few times. V gene TRBV6-6 combines with J gene TRBJ1-1; no definite D call. Looked up from germline, CDR1 is MNHNY and CDR2 is SVGAGI (reference sequence). This CDR3 region has 12 residues. V was cut by 2 bases and J by 2 bases, with 3 bases left in between. Written as DNA, the CDR3 is TGTGCCAGCAGTTACACTAACACTGAAGCTTTCTTT. It yields the protein CASSYTNTEAFF.

The chain links TRBV6-5 to TRBJ2-7; the D gene is possibly TRBD2 (6 bases). The CDR3 contains 16 residues. In germline, CDR1 is MNHEY, CDR2 SVGAGI. The V gene lost 4 bases and the J gene lost 4 bases, with 20 bases spanning the gap. The CDR3 DNA sequence: TGTGCCAGCAGTTTTTACCTCCCGGGACTCGGATACGAGCAGTACTTC. Protein product: CASSFYLPGLGYEQYF.

Remarks on this clone: The sample carries other DNA sequences with the same CDR3. This chain connects TRBV27 to TRBJ2-7; D is unclear. CDR3 length: 13 amino acids. The germline gives CDR1 MNHEY, CDR2 SMNVEV (reference sequence). The ends were cut back, 2 bases at V and 1 base at J, with 6 bases in the middle. Here the CDR3 DNA reads TGTGCCAGCAGTTTAGGCAGGTCCTACGAGCAGTACTTC. Translating gives CASSLGRSYEQYF.

V is TRBV5-3 and J is TRBJ2-1, with a weak D call TRBD1 (5 bases). TRBV5-3 is an ORF for which the function is uncertain. The CDR3 extends over 16 amino acids. V gave up 1 base and J gave up 3 bases, with 14 bases separating them. CDR3 nucleotide sequence: TGTGCCAGAAGCTTGAGGGGCAGGGAAATCTACAATGAGCAGTTCTTC. It yields the protein CARSLRGREIYNEQFF.

The V gene is TRBV4-1, the J gene TRBJ2-6; 8 bases fit TRBD1. The junction had 7 bases not matched to a gene; V was cut back by 0 bases and J by 0 bases. CDR1 and CDR2 (germline): MGHRA, YSYEKL. CDR3 length: 19 residues. The CDR3 reads CASSQEPGQVFSGANVLTF. The CDR3 nucleotides are TGCGCCAGCAGCCAAGAGCCGGGACAGGTGTTCTCTGGGGCCAACGTCCTGACTTTC.

The chain has TRBV5-4 and TRBJ1-3; 12 nucleotides line up with TRBD1. With V trimmed by 4 bases and J by 4 bases, 6 bases remained unmatched. From germline, CDR1 is SGHNT and CDR2 YYREEE (reference sequence). The CDR3 sequence is 16 residues long. The CDR3 DNA sequence: TGTGCCAGCAGCCCGGGACAGGGGGCGCGGGGAAACACCATATATTTT. Its translation: CASSPGQGARGNTIYF.

This chain links TRBV9 with TRBJ2-2, with 7 positions matching TRBD2. V was clipped by 7 bases and J by 4 bases; unmatched bases: 13. Germline V gene sequence: CDR1 SGDLS, CDR2 YYNGEE. The CDR3 contains 16 residues. The CDR3: CASGLKAGISTGELFF. CDR3 DNA sequence: TGTGCCAGCGGCTTGAAAGCGGGAATCAGCACCGGGGAGCTGTTTTTT. The variable domain in full, completed from reference TRBV9 and TRBJ2-2, reads DSGVTQTPKHLITATGQRVTLRCSPRSGDLSVYWYQQSLDQGLQFLIQYYNGEERAKGNILERFSAQQFPDLHSELNLSSLELGDSALYFCASGLKAGISTGELFFGEGSRLTVL.